These 18 T cell receptor beta chains were all obtained from the same sample, sequenced in a study of blood T cell repertoires in COVID-19. Produced via immunoSEQ multiplex PCR; TCRdb's table is partial and in-frame only. Altogether some 160,000 clones are present, 70% to 90% being singletons, with the ten largest covering 2.5% to 3%. The sequenced sample was peripheral blood. The receptors were sampled from a man aged 55 to 70 with acute or convalescent COVID-19.

The rearrangement joins TRBV7-9 to TRBJ1-1; 8 bases align to TRBD1. V dropped 0 bases and J dropped 1; count of bases not matched to a gene: 1. CDR3 length equals 15 residues. From germline, CDR1 is SEHNR and CDR2 FQNEAQ (reference sequence). CDR3 sequence (DNA): TGTGCCAGCAGCTTAGCGGACAGGGCGAACACTGAAGCTTTCTTT. Translated: CASSLADRANTEAFF.

The chain couples TRBV9 to TRBJ1-2; TRBD1 agrees at 8 bases. CDR1 is SGDLS and CDR2 is YYNGEE in the germline V gene. V shed 3 bases, J shed 4 bases, and the junction held 8 bases outside the gene matches. This CDR3 comprises 15 residues. In DNA form, the CDR3 reads TGTGCCAGCAGCGCCCAAACAGGGGGTATCTATGGCTACACCTTC. Its protein is CASSAQTGGIYGYTF.

J is TRBJ1-6 and V is TRBV18; D is unresolved. Germline CDR1 KGHSH, CDR2 LQKENI. CDR3 size: 15 residues. The V end was cut by 5 bases, the J end by 7 bases, with 15 bases between. The DNA of the CDR3 is TGTGCCAGCTCAAATGTATCAACTAGGAATTCACCCCTCCACTTT. Encoded protein: CASSNVSTRNSPLHF.

On this clone itself: The sample contains more than one DNA sequence encoding this CDR3. The V and J genes are TRBV29-1 and TRBJ2-7; 8 bases map to TRBD2. V was clipped by 1 base and J by 0 bases; unmatched bases: 5. The CDR3 contains 15 residues. Germline-derived CDR1 and CDR2 are SQVTM and ANQGSEA. The CDR3 bases are TGCAGCGTTGAAGGCCTAGCGGGTTTCTCCTACGAGCAGTACTTC. It specifies CSVEGLAGFSYEQYF.

The chain combines TRBV3-1 (or the pseudogene TRBV3-2) with TRBJ2-7, with D unresolved. Germline V lookup: CDR1 LGHDT, CDR2 YNNKEL (reference sequence). This CDR3 spans 13 amino acids. The V end was cut by 0 bases, the J end by 9 bases, with 12 bases between. This CDR3 reads CASSQDPRSRQYF. CDR3 in DNA: TGTGCCAGCAGCCAAGACCCTCGGAGCAGGCAGTACTTC.

The J gene is TRBJ1-6, the V gene TRBV5-4, with 10 bases aligning to TRBD1. The trim removed 0 bases at V and 10 bases at J, leaving 7 bases unmatched. Germline values: CDR1 SGHNT, CDR2 YYREEE (reference sequence). The CDR3 length is 16 residues. CDR3 residues: CASSLEVGTGASPLHF. In DNA form, the CDR3 reads TGTGCCAGCAGCTTGGAAGTGGGGACAGGGGCCTCACCCCTCCACTTT.

The V gene is TRBV18, the J gene TRBJ1-3; weak D call: TRBD1 (6 bases). CDR3 size: 17 residues. V was trimmed by 5 bases and J by 4 bases, leaving 21 bases between them. Germline-derived CDR1 and CDR2 are KGHSH and LQKENI. The CDR3 spells CASSSKPTGSAGNTIYF. In nucleotides, the CDR3 is TGTGCCAGCTCATCTAAACCGACAGGATCTGCAGGAAACACCATATATTTT.

V is TRBV20-1 and J is TRBJ1-5; D gene uncertain. With 3 bases removed from V and 9 bases from J, the gap between germline ends came to 15 bases. This CDR3 has 13 residues. CDR1 is DFQATT, CDR2 SNEGSKA, per germline (reference sequence). The CDR3 protein is CSASSSQDSPQHF. In nucleotides, the CDR3 is TGCAGTGCTAGTAGTTCGCAGGATTCGCCCCAGCATTTT.

The chain couples TRBV5-6 to TRBJ1-3; D not certain. Germline CDR1 and CDR2: SGHDT and YYEEEE. V was pared by 2 bases and J by 0 bases, with 12 bases between. CDR3 length: 16 residues. The CDR3 loop reads CASSFPPGSSGNTIYF. DNA for the CDR3: TGTGCCAGCAGCTTCCCGCCCGGGAGCTCTGGAAACACCATATATTTT. Based on the CDR3 plus reference TRBV5-6 and TRBJ1-3, the full variable domain is DAGVTQSPTHLIKTRGQQVTLRCSPKSGHDTVSWYQQALGQGPQFIFQYYEEEERQRGNFPDRFSGHQFPNYSSELNVNALLLGDSALYLCASSFPPGSSGNTIYFGEGSWLTVV.

This rearrangement joins TRBV25-1 to TRBJ1-1; unclear D gene. The CDR3 sequence is 14 residues long. Germline CDR1 reads MGHDK; CDR2 reads SYGVNS. Trimming took 2 bases from V and 4 from J, leaving 11 bases between them. CDR3 loop: CASSERGYGTEAFF. The CDR3 DNA is TGTGCCAGCAGTGAACGCGGATACGGCACTGAAGCTTTCTTT.

The chain has TRBV5-6 and TRBJ1-4, with 7 nucleotides matching TRBD1. Germline CDR1 reads SGHDT; CDR2 reads YYEEEE. J was trimmed by 8 bases and V by 0 bases; bases with no gene match: 7. The CDR3 consists of 15 residues. The CDR3 DNA is TGTGCCAGCAGCTTGGGCAAGGGGGCCGTAGAAAAACTGTTTTTT. This translates into CASSLGKGAVEKLFF.

This chain joins TRBV19 and TRBJ1-2, with TRBD1 identical over 8 bases. The CDR3 spans 16 residues. V was clipped by 4 bases and J by 5 bases; unmatched bases: 12. CDR1 and CDR2 from the germline V gene are LNHDA and SQIVND (reference sequence). The CDR3 nucleotides are TGTGCCAGTAGTACCCCGGACAGGGTCGATAAGTATGGCTACACCTTC. It codes for CASSTPDRVDKYGYTF.

The chain has TRBV24-1 and TRBJ2-2; 8 bases agree with TRBD1. Germline loops: CDR1 KGHDR, CDR2 SFDVKD. The CDR3 loop spans 16 amino acids. Unmatched junction bases numbered 6, after V lost 3 bases and J lost 4 bases. The CDR3 loop is CATSDPGQGGTGELFF. The CDR3 DNA is TGTGCCACCAGTGATCCCGGACAGGGCGGCACCGGGGAGCTGTTTTTT.

The chain links TRBV2 to TRBJ2-1, with D possibly matching TRBD2 (5 bases). V dropped 1 base and J dropped 8 bases, with 12 bases sitting between them. CDR1 is SNHLY and CDR2 is FYNNEI in the germline V gene. The CDR3 spans 14 residues. The CDR3: CASSEGVPGDEQFF. CDR3 nucleotides: TGTGCCAGCAGTGAAGGCGTCCCCGGGGATGAGCAGTTCTTC.

This clone was observed a single time. The chain employs TRBV2 and TRBJ1-4; unclear D gene. The germline V gene has CDR1 SNHLY and CDR2 FYNNEI. CDR3 length: 13 residues. The germline V and J ends were trimmed by 2 bases and 4 bases, with 5 bases remaining between them. CDR3 protein: CASSERGNEKLFF. CDR3 sequence (DNA): TGTGCCAGCAGTGAACGGGGTAATGAAAAACTGTTTTTT. Filled out from reference TRBV2 and TRBJ1-4, the complete variable domain reads EPEVTQTPSHQVTQMGQEVILRCVPISNHLYFYWYRQILGQKVEFLVSFYNNEISEKSEIFDDQFSVERPDGSNFTLKIRSTKLEDSAMYFCASSERGNEKLFFGSGTQLSVL.

The sample holds a few counts of this clone. This rearrangement joins TRBV5-8 to TRBJ1-3; D gene unclear. Germline CDR1 and CDR2: SGHTS and YDEGEE. V was pared by 6 bases and J by 11 bases, with 12 bases between. The CDR3 covers 11 residues. The DNA of the CDR3 is TGTGCCAGCAACCACGGAGGGCCCATATATTTT. Protein product: CASNHGGPIYF.

The sample holds a few counts of this clone. The chain joins TRBV7-9 to TRBJ2-3, with D maybe TRBD2 (7 bases). The germline CDR1 and CDR2 sequences are SEHNR and FQNEAQ (reference sequence). CDR3 length: 16 amino acids. V dropped 5 bases and J dropped 11 bases, with 26 bases sitting between them. This chain's CDR3 is CASSPTSPVTGSVQYF. CDR3 in DNA: TGTGCCAGCAGCCCGACTAGCCCGGTAACAGGGAGTGTGCAGTATTTT.

CDR3 in DNA: TGTGCCAGCAGTGAAGAAGGGGGTAGGGATCAGCCCCAGCATTTT. Its protein is CASSEEGGRDQPQHF. The chain uses TRBV2 and TRBJ1-5; TRBD1 might be the D (6 bases). Per the germline V gene, CDR1 is SNHLY and CDR2 is FYNNEI. CDR3 size: 15 residues. V gave up 1 base and J gave up 5 bases, with 12 bases separating them. The whole variable domain, filled in from reference TRBV2 and TRBJ1-5, reads EPEVTQTPSHQVTQMGQEVILRCVPISNHLYFYWYRQILGQKVEFLVSFYNNEISEKSEIFDDQFSVERPDGSNFTLKIRSTKLEDSAMYFCASSEEGGRDQPQHFGDGTRLSIL.